Sequencing of this T cell receptor (beta chain) was carried out in a study of CD8 T cells in Susac syndrome. It was with random hexamers that roughly 0.45 to 1 ug RNA was reverse transcribed. Each CDR3 protein gets one entry after TCRdb re-called the immunoSEQ multiplex PCR reads with MiXCR. The sample lists under 90,000 distinct CDR3 sequences, about 92% occurring once. This clonotype was recorded once. Its specificity is not known. CD8+ and CD4+ T cells from blood underwent TCR beta sequencing, which was carried out in a high-throughput format. General study findings and limits: The CD4+ T cell repertoires of Susac syndrome were found to show no clonal expansion.

This sequence originates from a human donor with Susac syndrome. The material sequenced was CD4+ T cells from PBMCs.

CDR3 coding DNA: TGCAGCGTTGAAAGGATTGAGGCGCGTCTCAATGAGCAGTTCTTC. It codes for CSVERIEARLNEQFF. The chain carries TRBV29-1 and TRBJ2-1; D remains unclear. V lost 2 bases to trimming and J lost 6 bases, with 17 bases between them. Per germline, CDR1 SQVTM and CDR2 ANQGSEA. This CDR3 contains 15 residues.